Following are 23 T cell receptor beta chains from one sample sequenced in a study of shared T cell receptors in the human thymus. The assay was immunoSEQ multiplex PCR, and TCRdb's table has in-frame clones only and misses some. The sample has about 380,000 clones, roughly 94% seen once. The sample consisted of thymocytes. The receptors derive from a human donor.

V and J are TRBV19 and TRBJ1-2; maybe TRBD1 (5 bases). The V gene's germline CDR1 is LNHDA and CDR2 SQIVND (reference sequence). V was shortened by 5 bases and J by 4 bases, with 14 bases between the two germline ends. This CDR3 contains 14 residues. The CDR3 protein is CASSVVRESYGYTF. CDR3 DNA sequence: TGTGCCAGTAGTGTTGTCAGGGAGAGCTATGGCTACACCTTC.

The chain recombines TRBV27 with TRBJ2-2; 7 bases line up with TRBD1. Germline CDR1 and CDR2: MNHEY and SMNVEV (reference sequence). V dropped 3 bases and J dropped 3; count of bases not matched to a gene: 4. The CDR3 loop spans 15 amino acids. The DNA of the CDR3 is TGTGCCAGCAGTTTGCGACAGGGATACACCGGGGAGCTGTTTTTT. It encodes CASSLRQGYTGELFF.

CDR3 bases: TGCGCCAGCAGTCGAGCAGGGACTGGAAACACCATATATTTT. Its translation: CASSRAGTGNTIYF. The chain employs TRBV4-3 and TRBJ1-3; TRBD1 might be the D (5 bases). CDR1 is LGHNA, CDR2 YSLEER, per germline. The length of the CDR3 is 14 residues. Trimming stripped 6 bases from V and 2 bases from J, with 11 bases between.

The V call is TRBV6-4, the J call TRBJ2-1; 8 nucleotides agree with TRBD2. CDR3 length equals 16 residues. In germline, CDR1 is MRHNA, CDR2 SNTAGT. With 2 bases clipped from V and 10 bases from J, the junction kept 13 bases outside the gene matches. CDR3 sequence (DNA): TGTGCCAGCAGTGACGGTACGGGACTAGAGGTGGAAGAGCAGTTCTTC. As protein: CASSDGTGLEVEEQFF.

V is TRBV10-3 and J is TRBJ1-1; TRBD1 matches 8 bases. In germline, CDR1 is ENHRY, CDR2 SYGVKD. The junction had 5 bases not matched to a gene; V was cut back by 4 bases and J by 1 base. The CDR3 totals 15 residues. CDR3 loop: CAISVAGGQNTEAFF. CDR3 DNA sequence: TGTGCCATCAGTGTGGCAGGGGGCCAGAACACTGAAGCTTTCTTT.

The chain recombines TRBV15 with TRBJ2-1; 13 nucleotides align to TRBD2. Germline V lookup: CDR1 LNHNV, CDR2 YYDKDF (reference sequence). This CDR3 region has 20 residues. Trimming cost V 0 bases and J 2 bases; bases outside gene matches: 10. The CDR3 loop is CATSREYRTSGRSTYNEQFF. CDR3 DNA: TGTGCCACCAGCAGAGAGTACCGGACTAGCGGGAGAAGCACCTACAATGAGCAGTTCTTC.

This rearrangement joins TRBV7-2 to TRBJ1-2; 7 positions match TRBD1. Germline CDR1 SGHTA, CDR2 FQGNSA. Unmatched junction bases numbered 7, after V lost 6 bases and J lost 3 bases. This CDR3 comprises 14 residues. CDR3 sequence (DNA): TGTGCCAGCAGGAAAGACAGGGTGCACTATGGCTACACCTTC. It encodes CASRKDRVHYGYTF.

This chain connects TRBV14 to TRBJ1-3; D might be TRBD1 (6 bases). V was pared by 5 bases and J by 14 bases, with 22 bases between. Germline V gives CDR1 SGHDN, CDR2 FVKESK. CDR3 length: 14 residues. The CDR3 DNA reads TGTGCCAGCAGCAGGCGCCCACAGGGCCCCAAGGTATATTTT. Protein sequence: CASSRRPQGPKVYF.

CDR3 nucleotides: TGTGCCAGCAGCCCCCAACGGCCACCCAAACCGAGAGATACGCAGTATTTT. This sequence encodes CASSPQRPPKPRDTQYF. The chain is built from TRBV9 and TRBJ2-3; D is undetermined. This CDR3 comprises 17 residues. CDR1 is SGDLS, CDR2 YYNGEE, per germline. V dropped 4 bases and J dropped 5 bases, with 23 bases sitting between them.

V is TRBV12-5 and J is TRBJ2-5, with 8 bases lining up with TRBD2. This CDR3 region has 15 residues. Germline CDR1 LGHNT, CDR2 FRNRAP. J was trimmed by 5 bases and V by 5 bases; bases with no gene match: 10. The CDR3 is CASGGAGTRWETQYF. Here the CDR3 DNA reads TGTGCTAGTGGTGGAGCCGGGACTAGATGGGAGACCCAGTACTTC.

The CDR3, as DNA: TGTGCCAGCAGCCCAGGGAGGGGGCAGTCCTACGAGCAGTACTTC. This translates into CASSPGRGQSYEQYF. The V call is TRBV11-2, the J call TRBJ2-7, with D possibly called TRBD1 or TRBD2 (7 bases each). This CDR3 region has 15 residues. V shed 5 bases and J shed 1 base, with 15 bases lying between them. In germline, CDR1 is SGHAT, CDR2 FQNNGV.

This chain uses TRBV19 with TRBJ1-5; D call uncertain. Trimming took 2 bases from V and 7 from J, leaving 18 bases between them. CDR1 is LNHDA, CDR2 SQIVND, per germline (reference sequence). CDR3 length equals 16 residues. CDR3 region: CASSISRRGPRQPQHF. The CDR3 DNA is TGTGCCAGTAGTATATCTAGGAGAGGGCCTCGGCAGCCCCAGCATTTT.

This chain joins TRBV7-9 and TRBJ2-7; TRBD1 matches 8 bases. V was clipped by 5 bases and J by 5 bases; unmatched bases: 11. Germline CDR1 SEHNR, CDR2 FQNEAQ (reference sequence). The CDR3 loop spans 15 amino acids. In DNA, the CDR3 is TGTGCCAGCAGCCCGGCCGACAGGGGATGCAACGAGCAGTACTTC. This gives the protein CASSPADRGCNEQYF.

The chain carries TRBV7-2 and TRBJ2-7; D is unresolved. The CDR3 contains 14 residues. V lost 5 bases, J lost 5 bases, and 16 bases lay in between. Germline-derived CDR1 and CDR2 are SGHTA and FQGNSA. The CDR3 DNA follows: TGTGCCAGCAGCCCACGATATAGGGCCGACGAGCAGTACTTC. Translation: CASSPRYRADEQYF.

This clone was seen a single time. The chain links TRBV7-9 to TRBJ1-1; D unclear. Trimming pared 6 bases from V and 1 base from J, leaving 15 bases between. Germline-derived CDR1 and CDR2 are SEHNR and FQNEAQ (reference sequence). The CDR3 runs to 15 residues. The CDR3 DNA reads TGTGCCAGCAGTATAACGGAGATCGGGAACACTGAAGCTTTCTTT. This encodes CASSITEIGNTEAFF.

This CDR3 reads CASNKEPDRERPQHF. The CDR3 nucleotides read TGTGCCAGCAACAAAGAACCTGACAGGGAGCGGCCCCAGCATTTT. This rearrangement joins TRBV6-1 to TRBJ1-5, with 7 bases matching TRBD1. This CDR3 is 15 amino acids long. Trimming removed 7 bases from V and 9 bases from J; junction bases left unmatched: 15. Germline-derived CDR1 and CDR2 are MNHNS and SASEGT.

V usage is TRBV11-2 and J usage is TRBJ2-7; TRBD2 might be the D (5 bases). This CDR3 comprises 13 residues. V lost 1 base and J lost 3, with 7 bases in between. In germline, CDR1 is SGHAT, CDR2 FQNNGV. DNA for the CDR3: TGTGCCAGCAGCTTAGGAGACTACTACGAGCAGTACTTC. This codes for CASSLGDYYEQYF.

This clone was counted once. The chain joins TRBV7-2 to TRBJ2-1; TRBD2 matches at 7 bases. The CDR3 is 17 residues long. The germline gives CDR1 SGHTA, CDR2 FQGNSA. V dropped 3 bases and J dropped 5; count of bases not matched to a gene: 13. CDR3 in DNA: TGTGCCAGCAGCTTTCGGGCGGGAGTCTCCCGTAACAATGAGCAGTTCTTC. This translates into CASSFRAGVSRNNEQFF.

The rearrangement uses TRBV27 and TRBJ2-7, with 8 bases aligning to TRBD2. CDR1 and CDR2 (germline): MNHEY, SMNVEV (reference sequence). This CDR3 comprises 14 residues. The V segment lost 5 bases and the J segment 4 bases; nucleotides outside the gene matches: 7. In nucleotides, the CDR3 is TGTGCCAGCAGTACGAGCCGGGAGGGGTACGAGCAGTACTTC. Translating gives CASSTSREGYEQYF.

The chain combines TRBV27 with TRBJ1-2; 10 bases match TRBD1. The CDR3 extends over 12 amino acids. The germline V gene has CDR1 MNHEY and CDR2 SMNVEV (reference sequence). V shed 7 bases and J 5 bases; nucleotides not matched to a gene: 1. CDR3: CASKGQGYGYTF. DNA of the CDR3: TGTGCCAGCAAGGGACAGGGGTATGGCTACACCTTC.

The V gene is TRBV9, the J gene TRBJ2-3; TRBD2 matches 13 bases. The trim removed 4 bases at V and 4 bases at J, leaving 9 bases unmatched. This CDR3 is 17 amino acids long. CDR1 and CDR2 (germline): SGDLS, YYNGEE. In DNA form, the CDR3 reads TGTGCCAGCAGCCCCCGGACTAGCGGGGGTGGCGCAGATACGCAGTATTTT. Translated, it gives CASSPRTSGGGADTQYF.

The rearrangement links TRBV7-9 to TRBJ2-1; 11 nucleotides match TRBD2. This CDR3 region has 14 residues. Germline lookup yields CDR1 SEHNR and CDR2 FQNEAQ (reference sequence). V lost 8 bases to trimming and J lost 3 bases; unmatched junction nucleotides: 3. CDR3 residues: CASQLAGDYNEQFF. CDR3 bases: TGTGCCAGCCAACTAGCGGGAGACTACAATGAGCAGTTCTTC.

V usage is TRBV30 and J usage is TRBJ2-1; weak D call: TRBD1 (5 bases). Germline CDR1 and CDR2: GTSNPN and SVGIG (reference sequence). The CDR3 has 14 amino acids. The germline V and J ends were trimmed by 0 bases and 3 bases, with 9 bases remaining between them. The CDR3 loop is CAWSVQDNYNEQFF. CDR3 DNA: TGTGCCTGGAGTGTTCAGGACAACTACAATGAGCAGTTCTTC.